Listed below are T cell receptor beta chains from one sample, sequenced in a study of T cells in Graves' hyperthyroidism and ophthalmopathy. TCRdb used MiXCR to reprocess the multiplex PCR reads, holding one entry per CDR3 protein. Here the sample spans hundreds of thousands of distinct CDR3 sequences, about 15% being singletons. Sequenced input: blood. These TCRs come from a woman in her 30s with Graves' hyperthyroidism that later progressed to Graves' ophthalmopathy. The CDR3 runs from the conserved cysteine through the conserved F or W. A D gene is named only where the DNA matches it firmly. The size field is filled for only some rows; it gives once, few, many or a size class.

DNA | CDR3 | size | D | J | V
TGCAGTGCTAGACTTACAGGGGAAGGGACAGGCTACACCTTC | CSARLTGEGTGYTF | . | TRBD1 | TRBJ1-2 | TRBV20-1
TGTGCCAGCAGCTCCCGGGGACCTTTTCTAGCGGGGCAAGAGACCCAGTACTTC | CASSSRGPFLAGQETQYF | few | TRBD2 | TRBJ2-5 | TRBV7-6
TGCGCCAGCAGCCAAGACCCGGACGGTTTCAATCAGCCCCAGCATTTT | CASSQDPDGFNQPQHF | . | . | TRBJ1-5 | TRBV4-1
TGCGCCAGCAGCTTGGGTGGGGGGGGTACCTCCTACGAGCAGTACTTC | CASSLGGGGTSYEQYF | . | TRBD2 | TRBJ2-7 | TRBV5-1
TGTGCCAGCAGCGCTGGGGGTGAGGGTGGCTACAATGAGCAGTTCTTC | CASSAGGEGGYNEQFF | many | . | TRBJ2-1 | TRBV11-2
TGCAGTGCTATCCGGAGGGGCGGGAGGTACAATGAGCAGTTCTTC | CSAIRRGGRYNEQFF | many | TRBD2 | TRBJ2-1 | TRBV20-1
TGTGCCAGCTCACCCTCGTCCGAGAATGAGCAGTTCTTC | CASSPSSENEQFF | . | . | TRBJ2-1 | TRBV18
TGTGCCATCAGTGATTCCGGGACTAGCGACGACAATGAGCAGTTCTTC | CAISDSGTSDDNEQFF | many | TRBD2 | TRBJ2-1 | TRBV10-3
TGTGCCAGCACCTCGACTAGCGGGAGCGGGGAGACCCAGTACTTC | CASTSTSGSGETQYF | many | TRBD2 | TRBJ2-5 | TRBV28
TGTGCCAGCAGCCGAGATCGAGACAGAAACTCCTACGAGCAGTACTTC | CASSRDRDRNSYEQYF | . | . | TRBJ2-7 | TRBV3-1